The present T cell receptor beta chain was sequenced within a study of shared clonotypes between healthy human individuals. Overall study findings and caveats: Sharing across a few donors was seen in around 5% of naive CD4 clonotypes.

The data were produced by immunoSEQ multiplex PCR, yet TCRdb's version contains in-frame clones alone and is incomplete. Of roughly 2,000,000 clones listed, around 93% are singletons. Germline CDR1 reads SGHDT; CDR2 reads YYEEEE. The CDR3 extends over 16 amino acids. The V and J ends lost 2 bases and 2 bases, in that order; junction bases with no gene match: 7. Details on this clone: Its antigen remains unknown.

Naivety among CD8 cells was defined by CD45RO negativity and positive CCR7 selection, thereby excluding terminally differentiated effector memory CD45RA+ cells. The J gene is TRBJ2-5, the V gene TRBV5-6, with 9 bases lining up with TRBD2. Input material: naive CD8+ T cells from PBMCs. This clonotype was obtained from a young man in good health. Some clones in this sample may be carry-over from other donors' samples. The CDR3 reads CASSFSFAGGQETQYF. Here the CDR3 DNA reads TGTGCCAGCAGCTTCTCCTTTGCGGGAGGGCAAGAGACCCAGTACTTC.